This T cell receptor beta chain was obtained from a study of molecular identifiers for immune sequencing clone quantification. When naive CD8 T cells were sorted, they were gated as CD8+CD4-CCR7+CD45RA+. TCRdb independently ran MiXCR on the PCR reads; one entry per CDR3 protein. This sample yields fewer than 350,000 distinct CDR3 sequences, of which about 23% are seen a single time; roughly 0.7% belongs to the top ten. There are many counts of this clonotype. Germline loops: CDR1 PRHDT, CDR2 FYEKMQ (reference sequence). Losses at the gene ends were 11 bases for V and 5 bases for J; bases not matched to a gene: 9. This CDR3 is 14 amino acids long.

This clonotype was obtained from a human donor in good health. Some libraries in this study had Jurkat cell RNA spiked in. Sequencing input: naive CD8+ T cells from blood, with Jurkat cell RNA spiked in. Documented subset: FACS-sorted CD8+CD4-CCR7+CD45RA+ naive T cells. The rearrangement uses TRBV13 and TRBJ2-2; 9 bases map to TRBD1. CDR3 DNA sequence: TGTGCCGGAAGTACAGGGGGCGCGACCGGGGAGCTGTTTTTT. Translated, it gives CAGSTGGATGELFF.